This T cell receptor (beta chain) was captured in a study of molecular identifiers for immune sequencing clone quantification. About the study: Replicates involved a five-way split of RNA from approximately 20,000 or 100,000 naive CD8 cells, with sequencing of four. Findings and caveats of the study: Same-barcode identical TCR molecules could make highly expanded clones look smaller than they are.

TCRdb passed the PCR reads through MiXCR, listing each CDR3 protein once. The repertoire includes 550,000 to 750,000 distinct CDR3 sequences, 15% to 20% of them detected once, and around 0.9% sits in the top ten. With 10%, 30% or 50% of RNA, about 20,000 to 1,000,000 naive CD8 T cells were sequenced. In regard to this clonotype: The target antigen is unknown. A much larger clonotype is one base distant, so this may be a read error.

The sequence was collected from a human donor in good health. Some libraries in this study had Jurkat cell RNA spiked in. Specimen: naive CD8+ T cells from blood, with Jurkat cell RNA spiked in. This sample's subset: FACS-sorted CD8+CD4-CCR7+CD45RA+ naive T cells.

This CDR3 reads CASGVDWGAPPDTQYF. In DNA form, the CDR3 reads TGTGCCAGCGGAGTTGACTGGGGGGCCCCCCCAGATACGCAGTATTTT. The rearrangement links TRBV6-5 to TRBJ2-3, with D tentatively TRBD1 or TRBD2 (6 bases each). Trimming shortened V by 8 bases and J by 4 bases, and 22 bases separated the two germline ends. Germline V CDR1 and CDR2: MNHEY, SVGAGI. This CDR3 comprises 16 residues.